The 6 T cell receptor beta chains below come from one sample, sequenced in a study of tumor-infiltrating lymphocytes in primary liver carcinoma. Making TCR beta cDNA involved around 540 ng total RNA and a constant-region primer. Each TCR beta library was derived from three nested multiplex PCR rounds that employed slightly modified ARM-PCR. TRBV1-TRBV30 forward primers paired with a C-beta reverse primer drove the first two PCR rounds, about 9 cycles each. TCRdb ran MiXCR on the multiplex PCR reads and lists one entry per CDR3 protein. The table includes about 120,000 distinct CDR3 sequences, approximately 71% detected once. Co-extracted RNA and DNA came from roughly 20-30 mg of unsorted bulk tissue. The source material was tumor-adjacent normal liver tissue. These receptors all stem from a woman aged 60 to 75 with primary liver carcinoma and hepatitis B virus infection.

Here the CDR3 reads CASSRDGTGGAIGKAQYF. CDR3 DNA: TGTGCCAGCAGCCGCGACGGGACAGGAGGTGCAATTGGCAAGGCCCAGTACTTC. The chain employs TRBV7-6 and TRBJ2-5; TRBD1 agrees at 8 bases. Germline CDR1 is SGHVS and CDR2 is FNYEAQ. The CDR3 is made up of 18 amino acids. V trimming: 5 bases; J trimming: 9 bases; junction bases outside the gene matches: 23. Full variable domain (missing parts from reference TRBV7-6 and TRBJ2-5): GAGVSQSPRYKVTKRGQDVALRCDPISGHVSLYWYRQALGQGPEFLTYFNYEAQQDKSGLPNDRFSAERPEGSISTLTIQRTEQRDSAMYRCASSRDGTGGAIGKAQYFGPGTRLLVL.

Concerning this clonotype: Lacking the conserved final phenylalanine or tryptophan, this CDR3 likely reflects a read error. The chain links TRBV6-2 or TRBV6-3 to TRBJ2-3, with TRBD2 matching over 11 bases. This CDR3 contains 15 residues. In germline, CDR1 is MNHEY, CDR2 SVGEGT. The CDR3 protein is CASSLGSGRARAQYI. DNA for the CDR3: TGCGCCAGCAGTTTGGGTAGCGGGAGGGCCAGGGCGCAGTATATT.

The sample holds a few counts of this clonotype. The chain links TRBV11-2 to TRBJ2-3; 7 positions agree with TRBD2. Losses at the gene ends were 2 bases for V and 2 bases for J; bases not matched to a gene: 4. The CDR3 contains 15 residues. In germline, CDR1 is SGHAT, CDR2 FQNNGV. The CDR3 DNA is TGTGCCAGCAGCTTAATACGGGGGGACACAGATACGCAGTATTTT. It specifies CASSLIRGDTDTQYF. The full variable domain, rest sourced from reference TRBV11-2 and TRBJ2-3, is EAGVAQSPRYKIIEKRQSVAFWCNPISGHATLYWYQQILGQGPKLLIQFQNNGVVDDSQLPKDRFSAERLKGVDSTLKIQPAKLEDSAVYLCASSLIRGDTDTQYFGPGTRLTVL.

This clonotype came up many times. The CDR3 region has the DNA TGTGCCAGCAGTAGGAGCTCTATCAACAATCAGCCCCAGCATTTT. Residues: CASSRSSINNQPQHF. The chain carries TRBV6-1 and TRBJ1-5; no reliable D call. Trimming took off 5 bases at V and 3 bases at J, with 14 bases between the two ends. Germline CDR1 and CDR2: MNHNS and SASEGT. CDR3 length: 15 residues.

CDR3 coding DNA: TGTGCCAGTAATCCGCGTATGGATACGCAGTATTTT. Protein product: CASNPRMDTQYF. The rearrangement links TRBV12-3 or TRBV12-4 to TRBJ2-3, with D unresolved. The CDR3 runs to 12 residues. Deletions cut 9 bases from V and 6 bases from J, with 13 bases between.

As to this clonotype: The junction shows a germline mismatch at one end, possibly a read error. This chain joins TRBV11-1 and TRBJ2-1; 7 bases line up with TRBD2. CDR3 size: 15 residues. Germline V lookup: CDR1 SGHAT, CDR2 FQDESV (reference sequence). CDR3 amino acids: CASGLGGTTYNERFF. The CDR3 DNA reads as TGTGCCAGCGGCTTGGGGGGGACGACCTACAATGAGCGGTTCTTC.